This T cell receptor beta chain was identified during a study of PD-1 blockade in classical Hodgkin lymphoma (dated by TCRdb to about 2020). About the investigation overall: The study used TCR beta sequencing and CyTOF to define a peripheral blood immune signature of response to PD-1 blockade in classical Hodgkin lymphoma.

The Qiagen DNeasy kit was used to extract genomic DNA from unsorted PBMCs and from the negatively selected CD4+ and CD8+ fractions. TCR beta CDR3 regions were subjected to amplification by immunoSEQ multiplex PCR with primers that anneal to V and J segments. A synthetic immune receptor repertoire was used to minimize amplification bias, and remaining bias was computationally removed after sequencing. The original pipeline was this. Custom Python scripts were used to quantify repertoire diversity as the Shannon entropy index. Unsorted, CD4+ and CD8+ repertoires were examined separately, except in combined analyses, for which CD4+ and CD8+ sequences were merged in silico. Held by TCRdb, this immuneACCESS table contains in-frame sequences only and omits some clones. Under half of the omission traces to an unresolved V gene where checked; the cause of the rest is unknown. The V and J calls and clone size come from that table; D and trimming were worked out from the DNA. Across this sample there are more than 15,000 clones, with approximately 86% seen only once. The ten top clones hold about 4% of the sample.

This clone was observed a few times. There is no known antigen for this receptor. One base away there is no much larger clone; base qualities are not given. What the study reported, not specific to this receptor: Baseline TCR diversity was reported to be lower in newly diagnosed patients than in healthy donors and to be lower still in relapsed/refractory patients. Only a single clinical trial cohort was studied, and what caused the repertoire differences, possibly disease activity or prior therapy, remained undefined.

V loses 3 bases at its end and J loses 7 bases; junction bases beyond the gene matches: 3. Based on the germline V gene, the CDR1 and CDR2 sequences are MGHRA and YSYEKL. The CDR3 starts with the cysteine, ends with the phenylalanine, and has 15 residues. The retained sequence is limited to the CDR3, 45 bases, with the frame set at the first base. In the paper's terms, the time point label means: newly diagnosed, previously untreated cHL patient sample. As a comparison group for the relapsed/refractory trial patients, PBMCs were sequenced from patients with newly diagnosed, previously untreated classical Hodgkin lymphoma. Peripheral blood was collected in 8 mL Vacutainer Cell Preparation Tubes, from which PBMCs were isolated by centrifugation and then cryopreserved.

The rearrangement joined TRBV4-1 to TRBJ2-1, with TRBD2 identical over 13 junction bases. The sample consisted of peripheral blood mononuclear cells (PBMCs). The receptor's source is a human donor with classical Hodgkin lymphoma. Here is the DNA: TGCGCCAGCAGCCAGGCGGGACTAGCGGGAAATGAGCAGTTCTTC. The encoded protein is CASSQAGLAGNEQFF.